A single TCR beta chain is shown here with its context. This sample is part of a study of control samples from healthy donors and cancer patients. The method was immunoSEQ multiplex PCR; TCRdb's version includes in-frame clones alone and lacks a portion of them. The repertoire holds some 220,000 clones, just under 95% seen once, with approximately 1.5% in the top ten. V lost 2 bases to trimming and J lost 3 bases, with 15 bases between them. CDR3 length equals 16 residues. Germline V gene data show CDR1 as SGHDT and CDR2 as YYEEEE. The source of this sequence is a man aged 45-65 years in good health. The V call is TRBV5-6, the J call TRBJ1-3, with D perhaps TRBD1 (6 bases). Sequencing was performed on blood. The chain's CDR3 is CASSFGQQSLGNTIYF. The CDR3 region has the DNA TGTGCCAGCAGCTTTGGACAGCAGAGCCTTGGAAACACCATATATTTT.